This TCR beta chain was documented in a study of PD-L1 blockade in urothelial cancer. Study information: Researchers found blood samples held a median of roughly 140,000 T cells.

Only in-frame clones appear in the TCRdb table, and some are missing; sequencing was by immunoSEQ multiplex PCR. The sample lists roughly 63,000 clones, roughly 81% seen once, with more than 5% in the top ten. Time point specified: pretreatment peripheral blood. Study-wide results and caveats: Tumor-associated clones in blood expanded more at 3 weeks in durable-benefit patients.

On this clone: The antigen is not known.

Trimming cost V 4 bases and J 0 bases; bases outside gene matches: 4. This CDR3 comprises 14 residues. Germline V gene lookup returns CDR1 SGHRS and CDR2 YFSETQ. This specimen consisted of PBMCs, obtained around atezolizumab (anti-PD-L1) treatment. The chain recombines TRBV5-1 with TRBJ2-7, with 7 bases aligning to TRBD1. This TCR was sampled from a man aged 70-80 years with urothelial cancer. CDR3: CASSPGGSSYEQYF. The CDR3, as DNA: TGCGCCAGCAGCCCAGGGGGTTCCTCCTACGAGCAGTACTTC.